These 10 T cell receptor beta chains were all obtained from the same sample, sequenced in a study of cytomegalovirus exposure and HLA in healthy donors. The PCR had 60 Vbeta and 13 Jbeta primers. Repertoires were generated with immunoSEQ multiplex PCR, while TCRdb's copy carries only in-frame clones and drops some. The table records approximately 140,000 clones, 80% of them present only once. The sequencing input was PBMCs. Receptor source: a middle-aged woman in good health and CMV-seronegative.

This clone was observed at least ten times. This chain connects TRBV7-2 to TRBJ1-1; tentative D call: TRBD1 (6 bases). Germline loops: CDR1 SGHTA, CDR2 FQGNSA. There are 15 residues in the CDR3. Between the trimmed V and J ends, which lost 5 bases and 1 base, there was a span of 14 bases. Here the CDR3 reads CASSLYRVANTEAFF. The CDR3 DNA sequence: TGTGCCAGCAGCCTGTACAGGGTTGCGAACACTGAAGCTTTCTTT.

This clone was observed a single time. The rearrangement links TRBV6-1 to TRBJ2-1, with 7 positions matching TRBD2. The length of the CDR3 is 14 residues. V lost 7 bases to trimming and J lost 5 bases; unmatched junction nucleotides: 8. Looked up from germline, CDR1 is MNHNS and CDR2 is SASEGT. The CDR3 bases are TGTGCCAGCATCTTGGCAGGGAGGGACAATGAGCAGTTCTTC. Protein product: CASILAGRDNEQFF.

The chain has TRBV9 and TRBJ1-3; D might be TRBD1 (5 bases). V shed 1 base and J shed 4 bases, with 12 bases lying between them. Germline V gives CDR1 SGDLS, CDR2 YYNGEE. This CDR3 contains 15 residues. The CDR3 DNA reads as TGTGCCAGCAGCGTACGGGGGGAGAAAGGAAACACCATATATTTT. It specifies CASSVRGEKGNTIYF.

This clone turned up a few times. The chain combines TRBV5-6 with TRBJ1-6; D unresolved. Per the germline V gene, CDR1 is SGHDT and CDR2 is YYEEEE. CDR3 size: 12 residues. Trimming cost V 3 bases and J 9 bases, with 7 bases left between them. In DNA form, the CDR3 reads TGTGCCAGCAGCTCCGCGGGTTCACCCCTCCACTTT. Its translation: CASSSAGSPLHF.

The chain links TRBV7-2 to TRBJ1-4; 7 bases fit TRBD1. Looked up from germline, CDR1 is SGHTA and CDR2 is FQGNSA. The ends lost 5 bases at V and 4 bases at J; junction bases unmatched: 13. The CDR3 sequence is 17 residues long. The CDR3 loop reads CASSLRQGGTGNEKLFF. As DNA, the CDR3 is TGTGCCAGCAGCCTCCGACAGGGTGGGACGGGTAATGAAAAACTGTTTTTT.

The V call is TRBV19, the J call TRBJ1-1; D is perhaps TRBD1 (5 bases). Trimming removed 5 bases from V and 5 bases from J, with 15 bases in between. This CDR3 has 14 residues. Germline assignment: CDR1 LNHDA and CDR2 SQIVND (reference sequence). The CDR3 region has the DNA TGTGCCAGTAGTCCTGGGGCCGGTTGGACTGAAGCTTTCTTT. Its translation: CASSPGAGWTEAFF.

With regard to this clone: At one boundary the junction diverges from the germline segment, which might be a read error. The chain carries TRBV28 and TRBJ1-1, with 9 bases that match TRBD1. This CDR3 is 18 amino acids long. Germline CDR1 reads MDHEN; CDR2 reads SYDVKM. The CDR3 DNA reads as TGTGCGAGCAGGCGGGACAGGGCCTACCGAACACCGAACACTGAAGCTTTCTTT. This codes for CASRRDRAYRTPNTEAFF.

The gene calls are TRBV27 and TRBJ1-5, with TRBD1 matching over 9 bases. Germline CDR1 is MNHEY and CDR2 is SMNVEV (reference sequence). V dropped 5 bases and J dropped 5; count of bases not matched to a gene: 4. This CDR3 is built from 14 residues. CDR3 sequence reads: CASSLGTGYQPQHF. Written as DNA, the CDR3 is TGTGCCAGCAGTCTCGGGACAGGGTATCAGCCCCAGCATTTT.

The rearrangement links TRBV27 to TRBJ1-1; perhaps TRBD1 as D (5 bases). The ends were cut back, 6 bases at V and 1 base at J, with 15 bases in the middle. This CDR3 is built from 15 residues. Germline V CDR1 and CDR2: MNHEY, SMNVEV (reference sequence). The CDR3 DNA reads TGTGCCAGCAGGGGGGGAGGAGGGAGGAACACTGAAGCTTTCTTT. Its translation: CASRGGGGRNTEAFF.

The chain carries TRBV4-1 and TRBJ2-7, with TRBD2 matching over 8 bases. The CDR3 has 16 amino acids. CDR1 is MGHRA, CDR2 YSYEKL, per germline. V lost 6 bases and J lost 3; bases outside the gene matches: 13. The CDR3 loop reads CASSSKSGGDFYEQYF. In DNA, the CDR3 is TGCGCCAGCAGTTCCAAAAGCGGGGGAGACTTCTACGAGCAGTACTTC.